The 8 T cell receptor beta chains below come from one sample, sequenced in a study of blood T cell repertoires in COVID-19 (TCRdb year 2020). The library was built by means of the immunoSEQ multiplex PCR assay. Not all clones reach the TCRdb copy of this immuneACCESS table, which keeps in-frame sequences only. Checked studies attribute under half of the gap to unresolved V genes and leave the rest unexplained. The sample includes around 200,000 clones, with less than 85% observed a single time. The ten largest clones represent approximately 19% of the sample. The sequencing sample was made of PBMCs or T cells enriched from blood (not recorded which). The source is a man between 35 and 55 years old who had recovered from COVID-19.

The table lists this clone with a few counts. The CDR3 bases are TGTGCCAGCAGCTTTATCCCTAGCGGGAGACCCCTTGGCTACGAGCAGTACTTC. As protein: CASSFIPSGRPLGYEQYF. The V and J genes are TRBV7-2 and TRBJ2-7, with 10 bases fitting TRBD2. The CDR3 consists of 18 residues. Trimming removed 3 bases from V and 3 bases from J; junction bases left unmatched: 14. Looked up from germline, CDR1 is SGHTA and CDR2 is FQGNSA.

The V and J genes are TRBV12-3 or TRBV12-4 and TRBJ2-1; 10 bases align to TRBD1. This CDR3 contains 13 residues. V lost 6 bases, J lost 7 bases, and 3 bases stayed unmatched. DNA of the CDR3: TGTGCCAGCAGCCCGGGACAGGGGAATGAGCAGTTCTTC. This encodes CASSPGQGNEQFF.

The CDR3 protein is CASSILGTGRSGAGELFF. CDR3 nucleotides: TGTGCCAGTAGTATCCTCGGGACAGGCCGAAGCGGGGCCGGGGAGCTGTTTTTT. The genes are TRBV19 and TRBJ2-2; possible D gene TRBD1, 8 bases. Germline CDR1 LNHDA, CDR2 SQIVND (reference sequence). This CDR3 has 18 amino acids. V was cut by 3 bases and J by 6 bases, with 23 bases left in between. Full variable domain (rest looked up from reference TRBV19 and TRBJ2-2): DGGITQSPKYLFRKEGQNVTLSCEQNLNHDAMYWYRQDPGQGLRLIYYSQIVNDFQKGDIAEGYSVSREKKESFPLTVTSAQKNPTAFYLCASSILGTGRSGAGELFFGEGSRLTVL.

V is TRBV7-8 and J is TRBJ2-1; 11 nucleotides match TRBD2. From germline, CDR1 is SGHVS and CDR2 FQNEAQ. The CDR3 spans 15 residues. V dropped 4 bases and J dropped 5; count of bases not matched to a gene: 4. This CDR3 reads CASSWGTSGNNEQFF. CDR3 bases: TGTGCCAGCAGCTGGGGGACTAGCGGCAACAATGAGCAGTTCTTC. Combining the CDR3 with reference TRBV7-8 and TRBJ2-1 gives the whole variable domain GAGVSQSPRYKVAKRGQDVALRCDPISGHVSLFWYQQALGQGPEFLTYFQNEAQLDKSGLPSDRFFAERPEGSVSTLKIQRTQQEDSAVYLCASSWGTSGNNEQFFGPGTRLTVL.

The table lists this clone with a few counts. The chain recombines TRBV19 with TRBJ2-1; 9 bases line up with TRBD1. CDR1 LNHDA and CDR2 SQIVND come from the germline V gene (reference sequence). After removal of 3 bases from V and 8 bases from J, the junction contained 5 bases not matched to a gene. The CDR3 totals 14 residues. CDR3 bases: TGTGCCAGTAGTATCCGGACAGGGGTCGATGAGCAGTTCTTC. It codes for CASSIRTGVDEQFF.

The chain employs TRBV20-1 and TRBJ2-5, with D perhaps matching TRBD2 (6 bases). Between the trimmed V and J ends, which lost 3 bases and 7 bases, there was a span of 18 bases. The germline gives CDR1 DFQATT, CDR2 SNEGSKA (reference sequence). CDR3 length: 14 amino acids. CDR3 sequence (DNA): TGCAGTGCTAGTGATGAGGGAGGCGTGGGGACCCAGTACTTC. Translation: CSASDEGGVGTQYF.

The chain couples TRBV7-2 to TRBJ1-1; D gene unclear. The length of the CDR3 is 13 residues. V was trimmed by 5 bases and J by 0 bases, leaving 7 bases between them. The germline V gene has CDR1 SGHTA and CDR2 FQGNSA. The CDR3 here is CASSTELNTEAFF. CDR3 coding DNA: TGTGCCAGCAGCACTGAGCTGAACACTGAAGCTTTCTTT.

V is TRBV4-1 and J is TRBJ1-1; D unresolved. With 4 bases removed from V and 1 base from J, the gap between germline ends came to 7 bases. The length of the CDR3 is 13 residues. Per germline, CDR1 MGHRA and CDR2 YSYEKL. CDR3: CASSRHKNTEAFF. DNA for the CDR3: TGCGCCAGCAGCCGTCACAAGAACACTGAAGCTTTCTTT.